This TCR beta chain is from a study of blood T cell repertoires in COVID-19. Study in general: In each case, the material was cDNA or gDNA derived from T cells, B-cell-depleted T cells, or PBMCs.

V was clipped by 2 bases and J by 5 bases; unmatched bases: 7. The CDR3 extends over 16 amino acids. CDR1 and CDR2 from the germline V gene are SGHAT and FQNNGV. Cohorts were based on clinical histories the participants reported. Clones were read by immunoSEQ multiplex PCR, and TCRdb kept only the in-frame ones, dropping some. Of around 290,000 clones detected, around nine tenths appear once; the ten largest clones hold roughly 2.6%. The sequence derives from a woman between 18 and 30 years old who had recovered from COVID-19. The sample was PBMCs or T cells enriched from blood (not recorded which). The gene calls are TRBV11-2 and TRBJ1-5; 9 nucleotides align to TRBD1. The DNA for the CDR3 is TGTGCCAGCAGCTTATCCGGGACAGGGCGATATCAGCCCCAGCATTTT. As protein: CASSLSGTGRYQPQHF.